The 15 T cell receptor beta chains below were found in one sample sequenced in a study of shared clonotypes between healthy human individuals. The assay was immunoSEQ multiplex PCR, and TCRdb's table has in-frame clones only and misses some. This repertoire shows more than 2,000,000 clones, around 90% found once; its top ten account for around 0.14%. Sequenced input: naive CD4+ T cells sorted from blood. Stated subset: CD45RA+ positively selected. All receptors derive from a man aged 18 to 29 in good health.

The chain employs TRBV7-2 and TRBJ2-7; TRBD2 agrees at 8 bases. Germline CDR1 is SGHTA and CDR2 is FQGNSA. CDR3 size: 16 residues. V was pared by 1 base and J by 2 bases, with 7 bases of the junction left unmatched. For the CDR3, the DNA is TGTGCCAGCAGCTTAGAGTACACTAGCGGACCCTACGAGCAGTACTTC. Translating gives CASSLEYTSGPYEQYF.

The CDR3 reads CASSLLGLVTGTGTLGTQYF. The CDR3 nucleotides are TGCGCCAGCAGCTTACTTGGGTTGGTAACCGGGACAGGGACTTTGGGTACGCAGTATTTT. The chain carries TRBV5-1 and TRBJ2-3; 9 nucleotides match TRBD1. V shed 2 bases, J shed 8 bases, and the junction held 24 bases outside the gene matches. The germline gives CDR1 SGHRS, CDR2 YFSETQ. The CDR3 covers 20 residues.

CDR3 sequence reads: CASSPQGQTSGELFF. As DNA, the CDR3 is TGTGCCAGCTCACCACAAGGACAAACGTCCGGGGAGCTGTTTTTT. The gene calls are TRBV18 and TRBJ2-2; D may be TRBD1 (5 bases). With 1 base removed from V and 6 bases from J, the gap between germline ends came to 12 bases. Germline CDR1 reads KGHSH; CDR2 reads LQKENI. The CDR3 is made up of 15 amino acids.

This clone has more than one count but fewer than ten. The chain joins TRBV4-1 to TRBJ1-2; 9 nucleotides line up with TRBD1. Trimming took 4 bases from V and 6 from J; bases not matched to a gene: 6. Germline V gives CDR1 MGHRA, CDR2 YSYEKL. The length of the CDR3 is 14 residues. The CDR3 spells CASSRDRVGHGYTF. The CDR3 coding sequence is TGCGCCAGCAGCCGGGACAGGGTCGGCCATGGCTACACCTTC.

V is TRBV7-3 and J is TRBJ1-1; D uncertain. The CDR3 is 15 amino acids. Germline assignment: CDR1 SGHTA and CDR2 FQGTGA. Between the trimmed V and J ends, which lost 4 bases and 4 bases, there was a span of 16 bases. CDR3 residues: CASSSPGLQPTEAFF. CDR3 in DNA: TGTGCCAGCAGCTCTCCCGGGCTGCAGCCCACTGAAGCTTTCTTT.

In this sample, this clone turned up once. The chain carries TRBV19 and TRBJ2-3; 14 nucleotides agree with TRBD2. Germline loops: CDR1 LNHDA, CDR2 SQIVND (reference sequence). This CDR3 region has 15 residues. V lost 6 bases and J lost 8; bases outside the gene matches: 7. Written as DNA, the CDR3 is TGTGCCAGTAGCCCGACTAGCGGGGGGGTCGGTACGCAGTATTTT. It translates to CASSPTSGGVGTQYF. Complete variable domain (other parts from reference TRBV19 and TRBJ2-3): DGGITQSPKYLFRKEGQNVTLSCEQNLNHDAMYWYRQDPGQGLRLIYYSQIVNDFQKGDIAEGYSVSREKKESFPLTVTSAQKNPTAFYLCASSPTSGGVGTQYFGPGTRLTVL.

This chain connects TRBV5-6 to TRBJ2-5, with 8 bases fitting TRBD2. Losses at the gene ends were 9 bases for V and 1 base for J; bases not matched to a gene: 17. Germline loops: CDR1 SGHDT, CDR2 YYEEEE. CDR3 size: 17 residues. The CDR3 is CANWRSGRGLGQETQYF. DNA for the CDR3: TGTGCCAATTGGAGGAGCGGGAGAGGCTTGGGCCAAGAGACCCAGTACTTC.

The count of this clone is one. V and J are TRBV14 and TRBJ2-3; D is possibly TRBD2 (6 bases). Trimming took 7 bases from V and 3 from J, leaving 17 bases between them. The CDR3 spans 15 residues. Per germline, CDR1 SGHDN and CDR2 FVKESK. In DNA, the CDR3 is TGTGCCAGCATCCCGGGCCCTCGGGGGACAGATACGCAGTATTTT. Translation: CASIPGPRGTDTQYF.

V usage is TRBV5-6 and J usage is TRBJ2-6; a possible D gene is TRBD2 (5 bases). This CDR3 contains 16 residues. Trimming stripped 2 bases from V and 1 base from J, with 10 bases between. Germline V gene sequence: CDR1 SGHDT, CDR2 YYEEEE. The CDR3 DNA reads TGTGCCAGCAGCTTTGGACTGTCGTCTGGGGCCAACGTCCTGACTTTC. This encodes CASSFGLSSGANVLTF.

This chain links TRBV2 with TRBJ1-6; D gene ambiguous. The ends were cut back, 2 bases at V and 9 bases at J, with 14 bases in the middle. CDR3 length: 15 residues. Germline CDR1 is SNHLY and CDR2 is FYNNEI. The DNA of the CDR3 is TGTGCCAGCAGTGAATCGCAGGTTGAATTTTCACCCCTCCACTTT. Residues: CASSESQVEFSPLHF.

J is TRBJ2-1 and V is TRBV5-1, with D hard to call. From germline, CDR1 is SGHRS and CDR2 YFSETQ. The CDR3 is 13 residues long. Trimming stripped 5 bases from V and 7 bases from J, with 13 bases between. CDR3 loop: CASSPGPNNEQFF. The CDR3 DNA reads TGCGCCAGCAGTCCCGGCCCCAATAATGAGCAGTTCTTC.

The chain links TRBV5-1 to TRBJ2-3; 10 bases align to TRBD2. After removal of 2 bases from V and 1 base from J, the junction contained 4 bases not matched to a gene. From germline, CDR1 is SGHRS and CDR2 YFSETQ. This CDR3 contains 16 residues. The CDR3 nucleotides are TGCGCCAGCAGCTTAGCTAGCGGGGGACGCACAGATACGCAGTATTTT. Its protein product is CASSLASGGRTDTQYF.

This chain joins TRBV6-4 and TRBJ2-1; the D call may be TRBD1 or TRBD2 (5 bases each). The germline CDR1 and CDR2 sequences are MRHNA and SNTAGT. The germline V and J ends were trimmed by 4 bases and 8 bases, with 12 bases remaining between them. The CDR3 contains 13 residues. Written as DNA, the CDR3 is TGTGCCAGCAGTGTCCGGTTGGGGGATGAGCAGTTCTTC. This translates into CASSVRLGDEQFF.

A single count supports this clone. The CDR3 region is CASSSREIGTYEQYF. Written as DNA, the CDR3 is TGTGCCAGCTCATCCCGGGAAATAGGTACCTACGAGCAGTACTTC. The V and J genes are TRBV18 and TRBJ2-7; perhaps TRBD2 as D (5 bases). Germline values: CDR1 KGHSH, CDR2 LQKENI. The CDR3 loop spans 15 amino acids. V was clipped by 5 bases and J by 2 bases, with 16 bases between them.

The rearrangement joins TRBV6-5 to TRBJ1-1; D gene unclear. Germline loops: CDR1 MNHEY, CDR2 SVGAGI. Trimming stripped 7 bases from V and 4 bases from J, with 16 bases between. This CDR3 comprises 14 residues. The CDR3, as DNA: TGTGCCAGCATTACGACCCCGCTGGGCACTGAAGCTTTCTTT. Amino acids: CASITTPLGTEAFF.